This TCR beta chain emerged from a study of shared clonotypes between healthy human individuals. Across the study: CD8 memory received one plate per donor, CD8 naive two, CD4 memory three and CD4 naive three.

Replicate sorted-subset PCRs were loaded with around 220 ng DNA, 31,000 or so T cell genomes. Using immunoSEQ multiplex PCR, the repertoire was profiled, and TCRdb retains in-frame clones only, with some absent. The data contain 600,000 to 750,000 clones, around 91% of them singletons. A word on this clone: What it binds is unknown.

Study outcomes and limitations: Blood was the only sampled material, and tissue repertoires likely differ.

This CDR3 contains 15 residues. Germline-derived CDR1 and CDR2 are SGDLS and YYNGEE. The ends lost 3 bases at V and 2 bases at J; junction bases unmatched: 3. The CD8 memory fraction combined CD45RO+ cells with TemRA cells (CCR7-negative CD45RA+). Sequenced material: memory CD8+ T cells from PBMCs. Noted subset: CD45RO+ cells pooled with CCR7-negative TemRA cells. The genes are TRBV9 and TRBJ2-3; 10 bases are shared with TRBD2. The source of this sequence is a man younger than 35 in good health. Some clones in this sample may be carry-over from other donors' samples. The CDR3 nucleotides read TGTGCCAGCAGCGCTAGCGGGGGATACACAGATACGCAGTATTTT. Translation gives CASSASGGYTDTQYF.